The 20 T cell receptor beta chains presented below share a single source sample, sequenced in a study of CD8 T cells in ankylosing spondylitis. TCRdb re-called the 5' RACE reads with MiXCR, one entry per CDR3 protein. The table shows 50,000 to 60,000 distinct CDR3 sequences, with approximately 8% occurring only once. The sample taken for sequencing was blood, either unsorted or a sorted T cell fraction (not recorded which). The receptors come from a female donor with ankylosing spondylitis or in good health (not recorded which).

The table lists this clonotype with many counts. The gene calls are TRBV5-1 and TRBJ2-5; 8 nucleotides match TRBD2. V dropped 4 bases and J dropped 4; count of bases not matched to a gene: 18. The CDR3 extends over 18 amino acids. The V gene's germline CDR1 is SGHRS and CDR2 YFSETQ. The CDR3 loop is CASSPLVGSSGGRETQYF. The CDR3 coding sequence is TGCGCCAGCAGCCCTCTCGTAGGTTCATCGGGGGGGCGAGAGACCCAGTACTTC. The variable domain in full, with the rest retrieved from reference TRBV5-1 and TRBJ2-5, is KAGVTQTPRYLIKTRGQQVTLSCSPISGHRSVSWYQQTPGQGLQFLFEYFSETQRNKGNFPGRFSGRQFSNSRSEMNVSTLELGDSALYLCASSPLVGSSGGRETQYFGPGTRLLVL.

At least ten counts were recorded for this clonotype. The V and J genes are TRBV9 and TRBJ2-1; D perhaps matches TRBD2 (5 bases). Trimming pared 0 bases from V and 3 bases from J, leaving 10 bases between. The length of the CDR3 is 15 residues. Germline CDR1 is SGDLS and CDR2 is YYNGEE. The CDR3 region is CASSVGGSNYNEQFF. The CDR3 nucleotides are TGTGCCAGCAGCGTAGGCGGGTCGAACTACAATGAGCAGTTCTTC.

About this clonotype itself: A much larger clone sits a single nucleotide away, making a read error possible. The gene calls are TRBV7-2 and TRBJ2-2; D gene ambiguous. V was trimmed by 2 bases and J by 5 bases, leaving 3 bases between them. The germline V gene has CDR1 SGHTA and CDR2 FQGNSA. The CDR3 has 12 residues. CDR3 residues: CASSLQTGELFF. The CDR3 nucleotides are TGTGCCAGCAGCTTACAGACCGGGGAGCTGTTTTTT.

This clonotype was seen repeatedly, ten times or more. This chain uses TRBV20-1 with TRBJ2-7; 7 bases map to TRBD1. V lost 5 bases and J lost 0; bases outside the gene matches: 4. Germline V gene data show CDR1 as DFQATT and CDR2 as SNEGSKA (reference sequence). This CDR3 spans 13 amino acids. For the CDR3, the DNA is TGCAGTGCTCTTCACAGGGGCTCCTACGAGCAGTACGTC. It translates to CSALHRGSYEQYV.

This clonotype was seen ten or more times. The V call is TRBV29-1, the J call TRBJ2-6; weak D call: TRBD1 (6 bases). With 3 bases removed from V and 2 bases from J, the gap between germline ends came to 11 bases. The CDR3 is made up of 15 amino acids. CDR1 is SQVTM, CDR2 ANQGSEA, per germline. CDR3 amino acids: CSVDMSGAGANVLTF. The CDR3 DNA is TGCAGCGTTGATATGTCAGGGGCTGGGGCCAACGTCCTGACTTTC.

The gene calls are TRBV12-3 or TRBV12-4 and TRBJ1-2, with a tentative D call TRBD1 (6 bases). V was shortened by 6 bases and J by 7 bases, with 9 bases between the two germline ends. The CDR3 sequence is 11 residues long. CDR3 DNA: TGTGCCAGCAGAGGGGGTTTTGGCTACACCTTC. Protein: CASRGGFGYTF.

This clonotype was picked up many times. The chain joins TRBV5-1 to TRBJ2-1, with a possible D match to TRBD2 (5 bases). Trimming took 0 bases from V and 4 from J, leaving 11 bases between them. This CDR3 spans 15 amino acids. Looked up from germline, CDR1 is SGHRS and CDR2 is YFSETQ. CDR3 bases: TGCGCCAGCAGCTTGGCGGGATCGGATTACAATGAGCAGTTCTTC. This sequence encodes CASSLAGSDYNEQFF.

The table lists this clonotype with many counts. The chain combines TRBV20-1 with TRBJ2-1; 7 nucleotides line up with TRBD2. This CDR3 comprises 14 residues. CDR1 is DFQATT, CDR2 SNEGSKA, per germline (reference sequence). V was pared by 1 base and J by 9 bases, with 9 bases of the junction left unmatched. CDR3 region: CSARVASGYLEQFF. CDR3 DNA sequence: TGCAGTGCTAGAGTAGCTAGCGGTTATCTTGAGCAGTTCTTC.

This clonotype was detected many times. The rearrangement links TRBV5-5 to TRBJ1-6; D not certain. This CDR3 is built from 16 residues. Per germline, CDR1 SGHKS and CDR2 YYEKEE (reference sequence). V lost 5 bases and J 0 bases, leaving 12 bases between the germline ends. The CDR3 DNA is TGTGCCAGCAGTGACTCAGTCAGCTCCTATAATTCACCCCTCCACTTT. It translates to CASSDSVSSYNSPLHF.

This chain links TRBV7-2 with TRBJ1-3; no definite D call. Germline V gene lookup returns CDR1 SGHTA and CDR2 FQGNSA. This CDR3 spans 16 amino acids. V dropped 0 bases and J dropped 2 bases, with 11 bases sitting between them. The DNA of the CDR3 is TGTGCCAGCAGCTTAGCCCCCGGGAGGGCTGGAAACACCATATATTTT. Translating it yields CASSLAPGRAGNTIYF.

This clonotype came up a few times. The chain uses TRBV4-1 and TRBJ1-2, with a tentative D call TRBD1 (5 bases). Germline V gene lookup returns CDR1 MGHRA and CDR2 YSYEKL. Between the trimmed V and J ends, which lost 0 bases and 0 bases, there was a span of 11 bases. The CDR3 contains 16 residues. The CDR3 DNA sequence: TGCGCCAGCAGCCAAGATGGGACCGGAGCTAACTATGGCTACACCTTC. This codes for CASSQDGTGANYGYTF.

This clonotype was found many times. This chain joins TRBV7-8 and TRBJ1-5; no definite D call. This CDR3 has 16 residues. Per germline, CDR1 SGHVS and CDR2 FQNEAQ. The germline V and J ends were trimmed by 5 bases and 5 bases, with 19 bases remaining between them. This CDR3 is CASSPVLTTSYQPQHF. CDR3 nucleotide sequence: TGTGCCAGCAGCCCAGTCCTGACAACCTCTTATCAGCCCCAGCATTTT.

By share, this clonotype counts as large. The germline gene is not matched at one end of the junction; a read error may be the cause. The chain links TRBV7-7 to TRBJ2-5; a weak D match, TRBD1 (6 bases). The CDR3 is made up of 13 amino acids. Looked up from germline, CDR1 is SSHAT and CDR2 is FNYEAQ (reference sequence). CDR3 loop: CASSLERGETQYF. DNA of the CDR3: TGTGCTAGCAGCTTAGAAAGGGGGGAGACCCAGTACTTC.

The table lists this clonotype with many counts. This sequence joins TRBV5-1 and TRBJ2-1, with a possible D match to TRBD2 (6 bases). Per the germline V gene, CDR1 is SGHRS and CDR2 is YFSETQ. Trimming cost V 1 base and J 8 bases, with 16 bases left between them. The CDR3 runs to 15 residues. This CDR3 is CASSLRRDGRHEQFF. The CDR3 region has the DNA TGCGCCAGCAGCTTGAGGAGGGACGGTAGACATGAGCAGTTCTTC. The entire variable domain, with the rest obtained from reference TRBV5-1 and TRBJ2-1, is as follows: KAGVTQTPRYLIKTRGQQVTLSCSPISGHRSVSWYQQTPGQGLQFLFEYFSETQRNKGNFPGRFSGRQFSNSRSEMNVSTLELGDSALYLCASSLRRDGRHEQFFGPGTRLTVL.

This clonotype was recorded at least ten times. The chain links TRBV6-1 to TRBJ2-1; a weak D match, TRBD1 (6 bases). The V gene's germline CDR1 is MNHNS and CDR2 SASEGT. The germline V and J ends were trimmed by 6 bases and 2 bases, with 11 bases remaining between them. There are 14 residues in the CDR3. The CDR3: CASRAGTTYNEQFF. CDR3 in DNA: TGTGCCAGCAGAGCCGGGACAACCTACAATGAGCAGTTCTTC.

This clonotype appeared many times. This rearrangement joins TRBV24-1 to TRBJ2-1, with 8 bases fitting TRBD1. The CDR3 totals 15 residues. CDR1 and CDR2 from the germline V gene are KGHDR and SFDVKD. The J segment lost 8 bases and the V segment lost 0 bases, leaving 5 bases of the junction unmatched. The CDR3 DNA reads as TGTGCCACCAGTGATTTGGGACAGGGTAAGGATGAGCAGTTCTTC. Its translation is CATSDLGQGKDEQFF.

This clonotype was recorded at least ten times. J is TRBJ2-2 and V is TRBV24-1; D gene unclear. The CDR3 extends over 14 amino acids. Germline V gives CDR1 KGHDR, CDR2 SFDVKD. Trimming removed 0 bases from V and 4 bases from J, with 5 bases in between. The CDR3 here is CATSDLDGTGELFF. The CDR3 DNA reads TGTGCCACCAGTGATTTGGACGGCACCGGGGAGCTGTTTTTT.

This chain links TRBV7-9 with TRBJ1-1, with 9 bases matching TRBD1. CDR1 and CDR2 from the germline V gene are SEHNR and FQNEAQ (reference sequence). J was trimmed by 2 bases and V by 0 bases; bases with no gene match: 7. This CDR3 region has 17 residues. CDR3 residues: CASSLARGTGTNTEAFF. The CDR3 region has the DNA TGTGCCAGCAGCTTAGCGCGAGGGACAGGGACCAACACTGAAGCTTTCTTT.

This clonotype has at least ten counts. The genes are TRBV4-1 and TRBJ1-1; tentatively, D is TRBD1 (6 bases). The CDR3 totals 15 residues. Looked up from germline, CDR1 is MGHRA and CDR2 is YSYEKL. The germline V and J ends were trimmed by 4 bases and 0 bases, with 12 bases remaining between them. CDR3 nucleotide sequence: TGCGCCAGCAGCCGCCATGGACAGATGAACACTGAAGCTTTCTTT. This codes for CASSRHGQMNTEAFF.

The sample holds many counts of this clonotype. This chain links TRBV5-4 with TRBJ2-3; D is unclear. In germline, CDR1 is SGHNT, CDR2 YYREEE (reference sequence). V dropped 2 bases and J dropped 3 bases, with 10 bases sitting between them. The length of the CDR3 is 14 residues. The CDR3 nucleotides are TGTGCCAGCAGCTTCGCGAGTATGACAGATACGCAGTATTTT. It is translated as CASSFASMTDTQYF.